Listed below are T cell receptor beta chains from one sample, sequenced in a study of cytomegalovirus exposure and HLA in healthy donors. Using immunoSEQ multiplex PCR, the repertoire was profiled, and TCRdb retains in-frame clones only, with some absent. The sample carries approximately 220,000 clones, over 80% recorded once. The sequencing sample was made of PBMCs. The source of these receptors is a boy younger than 10 in good health and CMV-seronegative. CDR3s include the opening cysteine and the closing phenylalanine or tryptophan. The D gene is left open where the match is weak. Part of the rows lack a size; the others show once, few, many or a class for expanded clones.

v_call	j_call	clone_size	d_call	cdr3_nt	cdr3_aa
TRBV19	TRBJ1-5	NA	TRBD1	TGTGCCAGTAGTATAGATGCACAGGGGCTCGGGCCCAATCAGCCCCAGCATTTT	CASSIDAQGLGPNQPQHF
TRBV4-1	TRBJ1-5	few	NA	TGCGCCAGCAGCCAAGCGGGTGGCAATCAGCCCCAGCATTTT	CASSQAGGNQPQHF
TRBV25-1	TRBJ2-1	once	TRBD1	TGTGCCAGCAGCGACTTTTACAGGGGCGGCTACAATGAGCAGTTCTTC	CASSDFYRGGYNEQFF
TRBV7-9	TRBJ2-7	NA	NA	TGTTCCAGCAGCTTATCCCACCCCTCGACTAAGTTACAGGAGCAGTACTTC	CSSSLSHPSTKLQEQYF
TRBV25-1	TRBJ1-5	NA	TRBD1	TGTGCCAGCAGTGAAGGGACAGGGTATAGCAATCAGCCCCAGCATTTT	CASSEGTGYSNQPQHF
TRBV5-6	TRBJ1-4	NA	NA	TGTGCCAGCAGCTTGGCAGGGGCCCTGGAAAAACTGTTTTTT	CASSLAGALEKLFF
TRBV4-1	TRBJ2-7	NA	TRBD1	TGCGCCAGCAGCCCTGAAACGGGACAGATCTCCTACGAGCAGTACTTC	CASSPETGQISYEQYF
TRBV27	TRBJ1-5	NA	TRBD1	TGTGCCAGCAGGACAGGGATTGGCAATCAGCCCCAGCATTTT	CASRTGIGNQPQHF
TRBV12-5	TRBJ2-3	NA	TRBD2	TGTGCTAGTGGTCTTCTAGCGGAGGGATCAGATACGCAGTATTTT	CASGLLAEGSDTQYF
TRBV5-4	TRBJ2-1	NA	NA	TGTGCCAGCAGCTTCCCCGGGAATGAGCAGTTCTTC	CASSFPGNEQFF
TRBV5-6	TRBJ1-2	NA	TRBD1	TGTGCCAGCAGCAGGGACAGAGAGGAAGGCTACACCTTC	CASSRDREEGYTF
TRBV6-1	TRBJ2-1	NA	NA	TGTGCCAGCAGCTTACTAGAGAGCTCCTACAATGAGCAGTTCTTC	CASSLLESSYNEQFF
TRBV4-1	TRBJ1-1	few	NA	TGCGCCAGCAGCCCGGACATTCAATTGTTGAACACTGAAGCTTTCTTT	CASSPDIQLLNTEAFF
TRBV10-3	TRBJ2-7	NA	TRBD1	TGTGCCATCAGTGAAACGGGACAGGGCACCTACGAGCAGTACTTC	CAISETGQGTYEQYF
TRBV14	TRBJ2-1	once	NA	TGTGCCAGCAGCCAAGAATCCTGGCTTCTCTACAATGAGCAGTTCTTC	CASSQESWLLYNEQFF
TRBV7-3	TRBJ2-5	NA	NA	TGTGCCAGCAGCGAAAGTACAAAAGAGACCCAGTACTTC	CASSESTKETQYF
TRBV6-5	TRBJ2-7	NA	TRBD1	TGTGCCAGCAGTTACGGTTCAGGGGGCGGCGAGCAGTACTTC	CASSYGSGGGEQYF
TRBV9	TRBJ2-1	NA	TRBD2	TGTGCCAGCAGCGTCGGACTAGCGGTCTACAATGAGCAGTTCTTC	CASSVGLAVYNEQFF
TRBV12-5	TRBJ2-7	once	NA	TGTGCTAGTGGCTCGCAGGTGGGGCTAGCGTCCTCCTACGAGCAGTACTTC	CASGSQVGLASSYEQYF
TRBV6-5	TRBJ1-2	NA	TRBD1	TGTGCCAGCAGTTACTCGAAGACAGGGTGGGGCTATGGCTACACCTTC	CASSYSKTGWGYGYTF
TRBV19	TRBJ2-3	NA	NA	TGTGCCAGTAGTATAGTTCCTCGCACAGATACGCAGTATTTT	CASSIVPRTDTQYF
TRBV7-9	TRBJ1-5	NA	NA	TGTGCCAGCAGCTTAGGCGCAGGGGGCAATCAGCCCCAGCATTTT	CASSLGAGGNQPQHF
TRBV5-1	TRBJ1-1	NA	NA	TGCGCCAGCAGCTTGTCCGGGGGGACGAACACTGAAGCTTTCTTT	CASSLSGGTNTEAFF
TRBV19	TRBJ2-7	NA	NA	TGTGCCAGTAGTAGCAGGGCTAGCTCCTACGAGCAGTACTTC	CASSSRASSYEQYF
TRBV4-1	TRBJ1-2	NA	NA	TGCGCCAGCAGCCAGCCGAGGGAGGGCTATGGCTACACCTTC	CASSQPREGYGYTF
TRBV19	TRBJ1-1	few	NA	TGTGCCAGTAGTCCCGGGACACTAAACACTGAAGCTTTCTTT	CASSPGTLNTEAFF
TRBV5-1	TRBJ2-1	once	TRBD2	TGCGCCAGCAGCTTGTTTGAGCGGGAAGTGGGCAATGAGCAGTTCTTC	CASSLFEREVGNEQFF
TRBV7-6	TRBJ1-1	NA	TRBD1	TGTGCCAGCAGCGCCCTTAGAAAACAGGGGGCGGACACTGAAGCTTTCTTT	CASSALRKQGADTEAFF
TRBV25-1	TRBJ1-2	NA	NA	TGTGCCAGCAGTGAATCGGCAGGGCACTATGGCTACACCTTC	CASSESAGHYGYTF
TRBV7-8	TRBJ2-1	NA	NA	TGTGCCAGCAGCCAACAGGGTCCCTACAATGAGCAGTTCTTC	CASSQQGPYNEQFF
TRBV6-6	TRBJ2-5	NA	NA	TGTGCCAGCAGTCAAGGGGCCCAAGAGACCCAGTACTTC	CASSQGAQETQYF
TRBV18	TRBJ1-2	few	TRBD1	TGTGCCAGCTCCCTACGGGACAGCCCTTTGGGATACACCTTC	CASSLRDSPLGYTF
TRBV7-4	TRBJ2-7	NA	TRBD1	TGTGCCAGCACCACGCTTGGAAGGACAGGGTCCTACGAGCAGTACTTC	CASTTLGRTGSYEQYF
TRBV19	TRBJ1-4	NA	TRBD1	TGTGCCAGTAGGGCTTCTGGACAGGAACTGTTTTTT	CASRASGQELFF
TRBV19	TRBJ2-1	NA	TRBD2	TGTGCCAGTAGTCTAGCGGGATACTATGAGCAGTTCTTC	CASSLAGYYEQFF
TRBV5-4	TRBJ2-3	NA	TRBD2	TGTGCCAGCAGCTTGTTGGGCGGGAGGGCCGAGTTGGATACGCAGTATTTT	CASSLLGGRAELDTQYF
TRBV2	TRBJ2-1	once	TRBD2	TGTGCCAGCAGTGTTAGCGGGAGAGCGGGGTACAATGAGCAGTTCTTC	CASSVSGRAGYNEQFF
TRBV4-1	TRBJ2-4	NA	TRBD2	TGCGCCAGCAGCCAGGGGACTAGCGGAAACATTCAGTACTTC	CASSQGTSGNIQYF
TRBV5-1	TRBJ1-1	NA	TRBD1	TGCGCCAGCAGCTTTTCCCGACAGGGGTTGAACACTGAAGCTTTCTTT	CASSFSRQGLNTEAFF
TRBV7-6	TRBJ2-7	few	TRBD1	TGTGCCAGCAGCCCACGGACAGGCTACGAGCAGTACTTC	CASSPRTGYEQYF
TRBV6-6	TRBJ2-4	NA	NA	TGTGCCAGCAGTCTAATAGGGGCACCGGGCAAAAACATTCAGTACTTC	CASSLIGAPGKNIQYF
TRBV14	TRBJ1-1	NA	NA	TGTGCCAGCAGCCAAGATCTGAACAGGGTCGACACTGAAGCTTTCTTT	CASSQDLNRVDTEAFF
TRBV30	TRBJ2-4	NA	TRBD2	TGTGCCTGGAGTGTAGCGGGAGCCAACATTCAGTACTTC	CAWSVAGANIQYF
TRBV4-1	TRBJ2-7	NA	NA	TGCGCCAGCAGCCATCTACAAAGGCTAGGGGACTACGAGCAGTACTTC	CASSHLQRLGDYEQYF
TRBV27	TRBJ2-7	NA	NA	TGTGCCAGCAGTCTGATGTTGCAGGCCTACGAGCAGTACTTC	CASSLMLQAYEQYF
TRBV11-2	TRBJ1-1	few	NA	TGTGCCAGCAGCTTATATGGCGGGGATATGGACACTGAAGCTTTCTTT	CASSLYGGDMDTEAFF
TRBV19	TRBJ1-5	NA	TRBD1	TGTGCCACTTCAGGACAGGCGGGCAATCAGCCCCAGCATTTT	CATSGQAGNQPQHF
TRBV27	TRBJ2-1	NA	NA	TGTGCCAGCAGTTTAGGGACACAAGGGTCGAATGAGCAGTTCTTC	CASSLGTQGSNEQFF
TRBV5-6	TRBJ1-5	NA	NA	TGTGCCAGCAGCTTGGGGGCCGCAAATCAGCCCCAGCATTTT	CASSLGAANQPQHF
TRBV6-5	TRBJ1-2	NA	TRBD1	TGTGCCAGCAGCCCTTTCGACAGGGGGCCCTATGGCTACACCTTC	CASSPFDRGPYGYTF